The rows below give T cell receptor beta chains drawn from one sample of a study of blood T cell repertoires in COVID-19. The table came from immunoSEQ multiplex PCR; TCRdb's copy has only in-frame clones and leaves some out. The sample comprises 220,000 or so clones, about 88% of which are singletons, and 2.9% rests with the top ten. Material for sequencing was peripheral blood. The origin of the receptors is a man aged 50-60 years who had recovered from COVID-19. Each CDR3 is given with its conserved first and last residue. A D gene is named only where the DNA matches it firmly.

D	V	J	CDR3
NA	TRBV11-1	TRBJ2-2	CASSLQGFGNTGELFF
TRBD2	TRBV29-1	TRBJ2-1	CSVDRTSGSLPYNEQFF
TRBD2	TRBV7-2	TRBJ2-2	CASSLALGGTSGRYTGELFF
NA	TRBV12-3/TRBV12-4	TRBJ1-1	CASSQDIHSFF
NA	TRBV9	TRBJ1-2	CASSSRTDYGYTF
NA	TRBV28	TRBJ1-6	CASFDRVNSPLHF
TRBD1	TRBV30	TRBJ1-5	CAWSVAGGESQPQHF
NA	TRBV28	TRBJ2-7	CASSPPVTGHYEQYF
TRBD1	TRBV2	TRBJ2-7	CASKDRGFSYEQYF
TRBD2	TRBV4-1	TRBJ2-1	CASSQDSSGRVYNEQFF
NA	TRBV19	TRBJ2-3	CASSITRVDTQYF
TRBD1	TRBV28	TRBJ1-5	CASSSTGTSNQPQHF
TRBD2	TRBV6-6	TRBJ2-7	CASSYSTLAGPYEQYF
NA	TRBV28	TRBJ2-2	CATRTDTGELFF
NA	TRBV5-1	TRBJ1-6	CASSVTEISYNSPLHF
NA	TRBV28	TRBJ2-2	CASRTTVRTGELFF
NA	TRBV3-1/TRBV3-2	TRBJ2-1	CASSPKLGEQFF
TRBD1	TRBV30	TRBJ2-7	CAWSWDRGTYEQYF
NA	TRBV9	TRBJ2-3	CASSTRQGRVDTQYF
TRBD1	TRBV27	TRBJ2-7	CASSLVGTANYEQYF
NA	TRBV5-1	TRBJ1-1	CASSLAQGMNTEAFF
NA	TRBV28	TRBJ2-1	CASSPPTGYSEQFF
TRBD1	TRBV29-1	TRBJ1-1	CSDLQGVNTEAFF
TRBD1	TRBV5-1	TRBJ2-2	CASSLAGTGNTGELFF
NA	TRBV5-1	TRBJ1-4	CASSLQGTNEKLFF
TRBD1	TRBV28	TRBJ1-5	CASRNRGPGPQHF
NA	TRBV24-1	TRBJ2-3	CATSGSGGTDTQYF
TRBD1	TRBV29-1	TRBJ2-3	CSVADRAQYF
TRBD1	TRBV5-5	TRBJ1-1	CASSLGPTGRGTEAFF
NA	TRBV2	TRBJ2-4	CASSTSRGGNIQYF
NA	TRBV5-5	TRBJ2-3	CASVTPDTQYF
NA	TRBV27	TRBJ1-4	CASSPGGSTNEKLFF
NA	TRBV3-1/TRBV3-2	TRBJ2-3	CASSQGGWGRTDTQYF
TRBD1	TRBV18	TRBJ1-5	CASSVGQGVSNQPQHF
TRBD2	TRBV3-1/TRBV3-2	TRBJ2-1	CASSQAGLALDEQFF
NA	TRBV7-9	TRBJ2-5	CASSPLALQETQYF
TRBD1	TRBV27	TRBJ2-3	CASSSLGQGVDTQYF
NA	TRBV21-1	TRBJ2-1	CASSKALAGYNEQFF
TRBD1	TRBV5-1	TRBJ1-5	CASSLGTGLSNQPQHF
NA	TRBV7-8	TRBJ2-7	CASSLGVAGPYEQYF
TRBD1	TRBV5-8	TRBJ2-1	CASSLRDRTLHRQFF
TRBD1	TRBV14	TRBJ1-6	CASSQVGTGNSPLHF
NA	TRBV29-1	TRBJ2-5	CSVRPGHRQETQYF
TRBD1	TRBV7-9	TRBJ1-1	CASSLGGQGAAFF
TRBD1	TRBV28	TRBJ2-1	CASIPTGADSYNEQFF
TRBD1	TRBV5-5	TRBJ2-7	CASSSDLGQGYEQYF
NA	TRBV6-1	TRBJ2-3	CASSEGLRRDTQYF
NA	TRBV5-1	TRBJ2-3	CASSFSDIERDTQYF
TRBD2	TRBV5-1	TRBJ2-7	CASSKLAGGFNEQYF
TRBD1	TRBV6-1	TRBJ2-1	CASSDRQGNEQFF
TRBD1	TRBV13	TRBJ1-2	CASSLKTTTGVGYGYTF
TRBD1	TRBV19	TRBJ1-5	CASSIRDSNQPQHF